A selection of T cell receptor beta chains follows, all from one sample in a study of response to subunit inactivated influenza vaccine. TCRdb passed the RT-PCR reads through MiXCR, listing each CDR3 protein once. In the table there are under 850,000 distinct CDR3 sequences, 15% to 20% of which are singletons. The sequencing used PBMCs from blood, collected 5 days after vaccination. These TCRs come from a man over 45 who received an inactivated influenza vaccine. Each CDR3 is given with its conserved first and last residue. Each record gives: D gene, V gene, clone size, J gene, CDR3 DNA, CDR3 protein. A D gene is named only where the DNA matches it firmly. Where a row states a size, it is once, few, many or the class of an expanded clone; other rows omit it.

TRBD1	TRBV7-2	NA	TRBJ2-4	TGTGCCAGCAGCTTCCGGGACAGGAGTACAGACATTCAGTACTTC	CASSFRDRSTDIQYF
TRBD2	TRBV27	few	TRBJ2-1	TGTGCCAGCAGTCGCATCTCAACTAGCGGGGGCCCCTATCCGTTCTTC	CASSRISTSGGPYPFF
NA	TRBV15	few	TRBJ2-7	TGTGCCACCAGCAGAGATTTCGGTCACCCCTACGAGCAGTACTTC	CATSRDFGHPYEQYF
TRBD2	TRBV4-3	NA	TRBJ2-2	TGCGCCAGCAGCCAAGAGGGGCTGGGCGGGAGCAACACCGGGGAGCTGTTTTTT	CASSQEGLGGSNTGELFF
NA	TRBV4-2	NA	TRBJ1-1	TGTGCCAGCAGCCAAGTTAGGGATGGTGAAGCTTTCTTT	CASSQVRDGEAFF
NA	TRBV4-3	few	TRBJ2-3	TGCGCCAGCAGTACGGGGCTGGGGGGCGATACGCAGTATTTT	CASSTGLGGDTQYF
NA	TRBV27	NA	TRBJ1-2	TGTGCCAGCAGTTATAAAGGGCTTGGCTACACCTTC	CASSYKGLGYTF
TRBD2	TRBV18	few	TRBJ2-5	TGTGCCAGCTCATCGAGGACTAGCGGGAGGCGCGAGACCCAGTACTTC	CASSSRTSGRRETQYF
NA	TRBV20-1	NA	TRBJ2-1	TGCAGTGCTCGGACAGACTCTAGCTCCTACAATGAGCAGTTCTTC	CSARTDSSSYNEQFF
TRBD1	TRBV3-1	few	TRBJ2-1	TGTGCCAGCAGCGGCCTGCTTGGACAGGCATACAATGAGCAGTTCTTC	CASSGLLGQAYNEQFF
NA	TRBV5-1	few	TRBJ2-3	TGCGCCAGCAGCATCTATAGCGGAGGCACAGATACGCAGTATTTT	CASSIYSGGTDTQYF
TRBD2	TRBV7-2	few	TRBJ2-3	TGTGCCAGCAGCTGGACGCTAGCGGGTCAGCAGTATTTT	CASSWTLAGQQYF
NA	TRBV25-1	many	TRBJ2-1	TGTGCCAGCAGTGTGAATTGGGGAGGGGGCGTGTTTGGCAATGAGCAGTTCTTC	CASSVNWGGGVFGNEQFF
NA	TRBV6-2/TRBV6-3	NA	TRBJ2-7	TGTGCCAGCAGTTTGGAGAACTACTACGAGCAGTACTTC	CASSLENYYEQYF
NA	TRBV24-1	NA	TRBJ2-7	TGTGGACAAGGGGTTAGGGCCTACGAGCAGTACTTC	CGQGVRAYEQYF
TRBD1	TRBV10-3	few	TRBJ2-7	TGTGCCATCAGGGACAGGGCCCCGACCTACGAGCAGTACTTC	CAIRDRAPTYEQYF
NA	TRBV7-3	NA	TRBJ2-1	TGTGCCAGCAGCTGGGCGGGAAACAATGAGCAGTTCTTC	CASSWAGNNEQFF
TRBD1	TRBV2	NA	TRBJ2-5	TGTGCCAGCAGCGACAGGGGGCCATCGGAGACCCAGTACTTC	CASSDRGPSETQYF
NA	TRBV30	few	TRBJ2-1	TGTGCCTGGAGGAAGAGCGGAGAGCAGTTCTTC	CAWRKSGEQFF
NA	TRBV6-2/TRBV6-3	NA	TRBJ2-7	TGTGCCAGCAGGGACAGTACCTACGAGCAGTACTTC	CASRDSTYEQYF
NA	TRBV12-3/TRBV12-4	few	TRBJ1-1	TGTGCCAGCAGTTTTGAACAGTTCACTGAAGCTTTCTTT	CASSFEQFTEAFF
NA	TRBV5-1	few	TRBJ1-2	TGCGCCAGCAGCTTGTTTGGTACCGCGGACGGCTACACCTTC	CASSLFGTADGYTF
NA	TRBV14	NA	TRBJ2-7	TGTGCCAGCAGCCAAGATGGGCAGGAGGGTTCCTACGAGCAGTACTTC	CASSQDGQEGSYEQYF
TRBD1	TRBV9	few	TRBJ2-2	TGTGCCAGCAGCGTAGTCGGCTACAGGGGGACCGGGGAGCTGTTTTTT	CASSVVGYRGTGELFF
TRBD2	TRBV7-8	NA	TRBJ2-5	TGTGCCACCGGCTCGGGGGGGGGCCGAGAGACCCAGTACTTC	CATGSGGGRETQYF
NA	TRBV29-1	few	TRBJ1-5	TGCAGCGTTGAAACAGGGTACAATCAGCCCCAGCATTTT	CSVETGYNQPQHF
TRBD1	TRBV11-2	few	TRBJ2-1	TGTGCCAGCAGCCGGGACAGGGGAGGACTTCACAATGAGCAGTTCTTC	CASSRDRGGLHNEQFF
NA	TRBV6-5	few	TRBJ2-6	TGTGCCAGCAGTTCCGCGGTGCTAGGGAGCGGGGCCAACGTCCTGACTTTC	CASSSAVLGSGANVLTF
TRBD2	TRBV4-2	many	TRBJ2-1	TGTGCCAGTCTCGGGACTAGCGGGGGCCCAGAAAGCCATGAGCAGTTCTTC	CASLGTSGGPESHEQFF
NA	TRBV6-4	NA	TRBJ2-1	TGTGCCAGCAGTGACTCCGGCGGGACTGAGCAGTTCTTC	CASSDSGGTEQFF
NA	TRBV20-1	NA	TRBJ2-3	TGCAGTGCTAGAGATATTTTAAAGGGAAACACAGATACGCAGTATTTT	CSARDILKGNTDTQYF
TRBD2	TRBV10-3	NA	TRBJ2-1	TGTGCCATCAGTGAGTCGTCAGGGCGGGGGGCCTCCTACAATGAGCAGTTCTTC	CAISESSGRGASYNEQFF
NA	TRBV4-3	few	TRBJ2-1	TGCGCCAGCAGCCAAGATACTAGGACCTACAATGAGCAGTTCTTC	CASSQDTRTYNEQFF
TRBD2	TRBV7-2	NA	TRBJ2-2	TGTGCCAGCAGCTTAGTCCAGCGGGGGACCGGGGAGCTGTTTTTT	CASSLVQRGTGELFF
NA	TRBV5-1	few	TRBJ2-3	TGCGCCAGCAGCTTGGGTGGCGTCTACCACGATACGCAGTATTTT	CASSLGGVYHDTQYF
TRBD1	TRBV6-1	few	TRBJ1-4	TGTGCCAGCAGTCAGGGGGGGGCGAAGGGCGAAAAACTGTTTTTT	CASSQGGAKGEKLFF
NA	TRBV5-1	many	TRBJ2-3	TGCGCCAGCAGCTTCGGTGATTATCGCACAGATACGCAGTATTTT	CASSFGDYRTDTQYF
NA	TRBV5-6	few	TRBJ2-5	TGTGCCAGCAGCGGCAAAACAGGGATACAAGAGACCCAGTACTTC	CASSGKTGIQETQYF
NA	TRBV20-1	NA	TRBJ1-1	TGCAGTGCTTTGGGACTTTCTGAAGCTTTCTTT	CSALGLSEAFF
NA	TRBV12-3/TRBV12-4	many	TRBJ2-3	TGTGCCAGCAGTTCCCTCGCAAGGGGGACAGATACGCAGTATTTT	CASSSLARGTDTQYF
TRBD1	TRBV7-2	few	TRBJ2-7	TGTGCCAGCAGCACCAGGACAGGGGCCTACGAGCAGTACTTC	CASSTRTGAYEQYF
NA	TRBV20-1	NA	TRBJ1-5	TGCAGTGCTCCGCGGGGCCCCAATCAGCCCCAGCATTTT	CSAPRGPNQPQHF
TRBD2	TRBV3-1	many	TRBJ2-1	TGTGCCAGCAGCGGGACTAGCGGAGTCCCCAATGAGCAGTTCTTC	CASSGTSGVPNEQFF
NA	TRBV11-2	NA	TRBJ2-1	TGTGCCAGCAGCTTTTCGGAGGGCCAGGGCAATGAGCAGTTCTTC	CASSFSEGQGNEQFF
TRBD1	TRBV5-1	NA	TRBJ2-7	TGTGCCAGCAGCCCCGGGACAGGTGTAATAGGCGAGCAGTACTTC	CASSPGTGVIGEQYF
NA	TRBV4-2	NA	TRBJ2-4	TGTGCCAGCAGCCAAGACTGGGGGAGAAACATTCAGTACTTC	CASSQDWGRNIQYF
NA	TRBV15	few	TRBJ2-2	TGTGCCACCACGCTCACGAACACCGGGGAGCTGTTTTTT	CATTLTNTGELFF
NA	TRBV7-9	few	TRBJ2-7	TGTGCCAGCAGCTTAGCGGAGAGGCTCACCGGGGCCTACGAGCAGTACTTC	CASSLAERLTGAYEQYF
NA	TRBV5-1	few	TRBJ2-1	TGCGCCAGCAGCTTGGGGGCGGGCGGAAGCTCCTACAATGAGCAGTTCTTC	CASSLGAGGSSYNEQFF
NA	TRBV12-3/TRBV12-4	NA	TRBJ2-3	TGTGCCAGCAGTTTGGACTCTTCCCAGTTTCCGCAGTATTTT	CASSLDSSQFPQYF
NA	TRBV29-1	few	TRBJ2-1	TGCAGCGTTGAAGAAAAGAGGTACAATGAGCAGTTCTTC	CSVEEKRYNEQFF
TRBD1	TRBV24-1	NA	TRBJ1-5	TGTGCCACCAGTGATTCACGGACAGGGTTTAGCAATCAGCCCCAGCATTTT	CATSDSRTGFSNQPQHF
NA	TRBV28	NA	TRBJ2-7	TGTGCCAGCAGGCCGGACTCTTCCTCCTACGAGCAGTACTTC	CASRPDSSSYEQYF
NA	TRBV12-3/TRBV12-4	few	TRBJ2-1	TGTGCCAGCTCGAGGGAAAGGCAGTTCTTC	CASSRERQFF
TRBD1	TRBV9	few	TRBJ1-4	TGTGCCAGCAGCCCTGGGACAGGGTCTAATGAAAAACTGTTTTTT	CASSPGTGSNEKLFF
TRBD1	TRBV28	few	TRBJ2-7	TGTGCCAGCAGTCCCTCGACGGGACAGGGGGCGAGAGAGCAGTACTTC	CASSPSTGQGAREQYF
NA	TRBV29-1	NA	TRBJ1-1	TGCAGCGTTGTGCAGGACAGGAACACTGAAGCTTTCTTT	CSVVQDRNTEAFF